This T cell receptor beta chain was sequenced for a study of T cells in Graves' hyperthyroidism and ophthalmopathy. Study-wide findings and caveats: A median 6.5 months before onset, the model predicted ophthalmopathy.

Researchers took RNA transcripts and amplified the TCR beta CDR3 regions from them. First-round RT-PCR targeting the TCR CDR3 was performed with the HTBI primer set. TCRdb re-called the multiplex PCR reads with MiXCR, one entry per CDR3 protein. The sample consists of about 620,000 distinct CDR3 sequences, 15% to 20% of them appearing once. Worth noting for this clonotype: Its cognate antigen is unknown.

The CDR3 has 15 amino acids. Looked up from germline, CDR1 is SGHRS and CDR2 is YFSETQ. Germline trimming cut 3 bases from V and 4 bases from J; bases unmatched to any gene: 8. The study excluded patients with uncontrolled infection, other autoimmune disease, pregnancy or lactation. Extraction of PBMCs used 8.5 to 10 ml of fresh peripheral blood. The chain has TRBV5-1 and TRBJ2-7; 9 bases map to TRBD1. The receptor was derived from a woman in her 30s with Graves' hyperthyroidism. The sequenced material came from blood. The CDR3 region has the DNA TGCGCCAGCAGCTCTGGGACAGGGACCTTTTACGAGCAGTACTTC. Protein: CASSSGTGTFYEQYF.